This T cell receptor (beta chain) is drawn from a study of cytomegalovirus exposure and HLA in healthy donors. Findings of the study overall: The study listed approximately 160 cytomegalovirus-associated TCR beta chains. In the roughly 110 validation repertoires, approximately 94% of cluster scores exceeded 0, per a later analysis. It was reported that the classifier diagnosed cytomegalovirus status with high specificity and sensitivity in both the original and validation cohorts.

This clone was found once. The antigen is undetermined. TCRdb's table, derived via immunoSEQ multiplex PCR, lists solely in-frame clones and lacks some. This table has about 240,000 clones, around nine tenths appearing once. The sequenced sample was PBMCs. This TCR was recovered from a man aged 18 to 29 in good health and CMV-seronegative.

The CDR3 is CASSPRDRVEQYF. CDR3 DNA sequence: TGTGCCAGCTCACCCAGGGACAGGGTAGAGCAGTACTTC. The chain has TRBV18 and TRBJ2-7; TRBD1 agrees at 9 bases. This CDR3 spans 13 amino acids. J lost 7 bases, V lost 3 bases, and 4 bases had no gene match. Germline V lookup: CDR1 KGHSH, CDR2 LQKENI.